The rows below give T cell receptor beta chains drawn from one sample of a study of T cell responses to AZD1222 COVID-19 vaccine. Profiling relied on immunoSEQ multiplex PCR, and the TCRdb table lists in-frame clones only, not all of them. The profile shows 140,000 to 150,000 clones, around 90% of them singletons. Source: peripheral blood, taken on day 0 of AZD1222 vaccination. The receptors were gathered from an adult in good health. CDR3s include the opening cysteine and the closing phenylalanine or tryptophan. The D gene is left open where the match is weak. Clone sizes are given selectively: once, few, many, or a class where the clone is expanded.

size: -
D: -
J: TRBJ1-5
V: TRBV28
CDR3: CASSLIQVYNSNQPQHF
DNA: TGTGCCAGCAGTTTAATTCAGGTTTACAATAGCAATCAGCCCCAGCATTTT

size: -
D: -
J: TRBJ2-7
V: TRBV7-2
CDR3: CASSPIWGYEQYF
DNA: TGTGCCAGCAGCCCCATTTGGGGCTACGAGCAGTACTTC

size: -
D: -
J: TRBJ2-5
V: TRBV13
CDR3: CASSTTSTLSKETQYF
DNA: TGTGCCAGCAGCACCACTAGCACGTTAAGTAAAGAGACCCAGTACTTC

size: -
D: -
J: TRBJ2-7
V: TRBV4-1
CDR3: CASSQPTGPNGYEQYF
DNA: TGCGCCAGCAGCCAGCCTACAGGTCCGAACGGATACGAGCAGTACTTC

size: -
D: -
J: TRBJ1-2
V: TRBV28
CDR3: CASSSGGHGYTF
DNA: TGTGCCAGCAGTTCCGGGGGGCATGGCTACACCTTC

size: -
D: TRBD1
J: TRBJ1-2
V: TRBV11-2
CDR3: CASSPLRGRNYGYTF
DNA: TGTGCCAGCAGCCCCCTGAGGGGGCGGAACTATGGCTACACCTTC

size: few
D: TRBD1
J: TRBJ1-4
V: TRBV5-1
CDR3: CASSARQGGTNEKLFF
DNA: TGCGCCAGCAGCGCCAGACAGGGGGGAACTAATGAAAAACTGTTTTTT

size: -
D: -
J: TRBJ1-1
V: TRBV2
CDR3: CASSWFQDFSLEAFF
DNA: TGTGCCAGCAGTTGGTTTCAGGACTTCTCCCTCGAAGCTTTCTTT

size: -
D: -
J: TRBJ2-5
V: TRBV11-2
CDR3: CASSLAKYQETQYF
DNA: TGTGCCAGCAGCTTAGCGAAGTACCAAGAGACCCAGTACTTC

size: -
D: TRBD2
J: TRBJ2-3
V: TRBV4-2
CDR3: CASSPIGSSGIHTQYF
DNA: TGTGCCAGCAGCCCCATTGGCTCTAGCGGGATTCATACGCAGTATTTT

size: few
D: -
J: TRBJ1-2
V: TRBV18
CDR3: CASSTYNSPRGDGYTF
DNA: TGTGCCAGCTCCACTTACAATAGTCCTAGGGGCGATGGCTACACCTTC

size: -
D: -
J: TRBJ1-5
V: TRBV4-1
CDR3: CASSQVRGVDQPQHF
DNA: TGCGCCAGCAGCCAAGTCAGGGGAGTGGATCAGCCCCAGCATTTT

size: -
D: TRBD1
J: TRBJ1-1
V: TRBV3-1/TRBV3-2
CDR3: CASSSTGKAEAFF
DNA: TGTGCCAGCAGCTCGACAGGGAAGGCTGAAGCTTTCTTT

size: -
D: -
J: TRBJ2-3
V: TRBV5-1
CDR3: CASSLEGATDTQYF
DNA: TGCGCCAGCAGCCTAGAAGGGGCAACAGATACGCAGTATTTT

size: -
D: -
J: TRBJ1-1
V: TRBV4-1
CDR3: CASSLRAAEVNTEAFF
DNA: TGCGCCAGCAGCCTTCGCGCGGCAGAAGTGAACACTGAAGCTTTCTTT

size: -
D: TRBD1
J: TRBJ2-7
V: TRBV15
CDR3: CATSIEQGEGSEQYF
DNA: TGTGCCACCAGCATCGAACAGGGGGAAGGATCCGAGCAGTACTTC

size: -
D: TRBD2
J: TRBJ2-7
V: TRBV9
CDR3: CASSVGGSGEQYF
DNA: TGTGCCAGCAGTGTGGGCGGGAGTGGGGAGCAGTACTTC

size: -
D: -
J: TRBJ1-1
V: TRBV7-3
CDR3: CASSLGLVGPTNTEAFF
DNA: TGTGCCAGCAGCTTAGGACTTGTGGGACCAACTAACACTGAAGCTTTCTTT

size: -
D: -
J: TRBJ1-2
V: TRBV5-5
CDR3: CASSLRGDGYTF
DNA: TGTGCCAGCAGCTTGAGGGGGGATGGCTACACCTTC

size: -
D: TRBD2
J: TRBJ2-7
V: TRBV18
CDR3: CASLAGGGYEQYF
DNA: TGTGCCAGCCTAGCGGGGGGAGGCTACGAGCAGTACTTC

size: -
D: -
J: TRBJ2-2
V: TRBV5-6
CDR3: CASSLPGATGELFF
DNA: TGTGCCAGCAGCTTGCCGGGGGCTACCGGGGAGCTGTTTTTT

size: -
D: -
J: TRBJ2-3
V: TRBV29-1
CDR3: CSVDLDSTDTQYF
DNA: TGCAGCGTAGATCTCGACAGCACAGATACGCAGTATTTT